The 25 T cell receptor beta chains given below trace back to one sample, sequenced in a study of blood T cell repertoires in COVID-19 (TCRdb year 2020). The receptor library was made with the immunoSEQ multiplex PCR assay. TCRdb carries this immuneACCESS record with in-frame sequences only. Its versions omit some clonotypes, under half of them owing to an unresolved V gene in the studies checked, with the rest unexplained. The sample data list about 380,000 clones, and approximately 80% of these were observed just once. Together, the top ten hold about 1% of the sample. Sequences were obtained from peripheral blood. The receptors were sampled from a human donor with acute or convalescent COVID-19. The donor label of this sample is uncertain.

The chain joins TRBV3-1 (or the pseudogene TRBV3-2) to TRBJ1-3, with D perhaps matching TRBD1 (5 bases). The CDR3 is 15 residues long. V dropped 4 bases and J dropped 3 bases, with 13 bases sitting between them. The germline V gene encodes CDR1 LGHDT and CDR2 YNNKEL (reference sequence). The CDR3: CASSLRRGYGNTIYF. Here the CDR3 DNA reads TGTGCCAGCAGCCTACGAAGGGGCTATGGAAACACCATATATTTT.

The chain employs TRBV30 and TRBJ1-3; maybe TRBD1 (6 bases). V was cut by 0 bases and J by 2 bases, with 11 bases left in between. Germline loops: CDR1 GTSNPN, CDR2 SVGIG (reference sequence). The CDR3 runs 15 residues. CDR3: CAWSVLRGPGNTIYF. CDR3 in DNA: TGTGCCTGGAGTGTACTCAGGGGCCCTGGAAACACCATATATTTT. The full variable domain, its missing parts supplied by reference TRBV30 and TRBJ1-3, is SQTIHQWPATLVQPVGSPLSLECTVEGTSNPNLYWYRQAAGRGLQLLFYSVGIGQISSEVPQNLSASRPQDRQFILSSKKLLLSDSGFYLCAWSVLRGPGNTIYFGEGSWLTVV.

This chain connects TRBV2 to TRBJ1-5; tentatively, D is TRBD1 (6 bases). V dropped 7 bases and J dropped 0 bases, with 13 bases sitting between them. Germline-derived CDR1 and CDR2 are SNHLY and FYNNEI. There are 15 residues in the CDR3. The CDR3 protein is CASTGQRHSNQPQHF. CDR3 sequence (DNA): TGTGCCAGCACCGGACAGCGACATAGCAATCAGCCCCAGCATTTT. The full variable domain, in which reference TRBV2 and TRBJ1-5 provide the parts outside the CDR3, is EPEVTQTPSHQVTQMGQEVILRCVPISNHLYFYWYRQILGQKVEFLVSFYNNEISEKSEIFDDQFSVERPDGSNFTLKIRSTKLEDSAMYFCASTGQRHSNQPQHFGDGTRLSIL.

The rearrangement links TRBV19 to TRBJ1-5; no clear D gene. Germline V CDR1 and CDR2: LNHDA, SQIVND (reference sequence). The CDR3 loop spans 15 amino acids. With 4 bases removed from V and 3 bases from J, the gap between germline ends came to 13 bases. The CDR3 is CASSRGSGFNQPQHF. The CDR3 region has the DNA TGTGCCAGTAGTAGAGGATCCGGATTCAATCAGCCCCAGCATTTT.

The chain recombines TRBV7-2 with TRBJ2-7; 13 bases are a match to TRBD2. Germline CDR1 SGHTA, CDR2 FQGNSA. The V gene end was trimmed by 3 bases and the J gene end by 3 bases; junction bases not matched to a gene: 2. CDR3 length: 15 residues. The CDR3 bases are TGTGCCAGCAGCTTGGGACTAGCGGGACTCTACGAGCAGTACTTC. Its protein is CASSLGLAGLYEQYF. The entire variable domain, with the rest obtained from reference TRBV7-2 and TRBJ2-7, is as follows: GAGVSQSPSNKVTEKGKDVELRCDPISGHTALYWYRQSLGQGLEFLIYFQGNSAPDKSGLPSDRFSAERTGGSVSTLTIQRTQQEDSAVYLCASSLGLAGLYEQYFGPGTRLTVT.

This clone was recorded once. This sequence joins TRBV28 and TRBJ1-1; weak D call: TRBD1 (5 bases). V gave up 3 bases and J gave up 11 bases, with 13 bases separating them. The CDR3 contains 12 residues. Germline V gene lookup returns CDR1 MDHEN and CDR2 SYDVKM. The CDR3 DNA is TGTGCCAGCAGTTTGATCAGGGCTGGGGCTTTCTTT. The encoded protein is CASSLIRAGAFF.

The V call is TRBV30, the J call TRBJ1-2, with 7 bases that match TRBD1. After removal of 0 bases from V and 5 bases from J, the junction contained 9 bases not matched to a gene. The germline gives CDR1 GTSNPN, CDR2 SVGIG (reference sequence). The CDR3 contains 15 residues. CDR3 DNA sequence: TGTGCCTGGAGTGTACTCCCTTTGACAGGGTATGGCTACACCTTC. Translating gives CAWSVLPLTGYGYTF.

The rearrangement links TRBV3-1 (or the pseudogene TRBV3-2) to TRBJ1-2, with D tentatively TRBD1 (5 bases). The germline V gene has CDR1 LGHDT and CDR2 YNNKEL (reference sequence). This CDR3 is built from 18 residues. Trimming left V 0 bases short and J 4 bases short, with 21 bases between. CDR3 sequence: CASSQEAGRRERGYGYTF. The CDR3 DNA follows: TGTGCCAGCAGCCAAGAAGCTGGCAGGAGGGAAAGGGGCTATGGCTACACCTTC.

The chain combines TRBV6-1 with TRBJ2-1, with a possible D match to TRBD2 (6 bases). V lost 2 bases and J 4 bases, leaving 9 bases between the germline ends. Germline V gene sequence: CDR1 MNHNS, CDR2 SASEGT. The CDR3 contains 14 residues. CDR3 DNA sequence: TGTGCCAGCAGTGAACTCGGGGGATACAATGAGCAGTTCTTC. Protein: CASSELGGYNEQFF.

The chain uses TRBV11-2 and TRBJ2-3; a weak D match, TRBD2 (6 bases). V lost 8 bases and J lost 0, with 9 bases in between. The germline CDR1 and CDR2 sequences are SGHAT and FQNNGV. The CDR3 loop spans 13 amino acids. CDR3 in amino acids: CASGGTSTDTQYF. The DNA of the CDR3 is TGTGCCAGCGGGGGGACCAGCACAGATACGCAGTATTTT.

This clone was seen a few times. The chain couples TRBV5-1 to TRBJ1-3; D might be TRBD1 (5 bases). V was cut by 1 base and J by 2 bases, with 13 bases left in between. The germline V gene has CDR1 SGHRS and CDR2 YFSETQ. The CDR3 has 16 amino acids. CDR3 amino acids: CASSLMDVGAGNTIYF. DNA for the CDR3: TGCGCCAGCAGCTTGATGGATGTAGGGGCTGGAAACACCATATATTTT.

In DNA, the CDR3 is TGTGCCAGCAGCCACCGAAAGATGGGCGGCAGGGGGGCGGGAGAGACCCAGTACTTC. Translation: CASSHRKMGGRGAGETQYF. The chain carries TRBV3-1 (or the pseudogene TRBV3-2) and TRBJ2-5; weak D call: TRBD1 (7 bases). There are 19 residues in the CDR3. Trimming removed 3 bases from V and 4 bases from J, with 27 bases in between. CDR1 and CDR2 from the germline V gene are LGHDT and YNNKEL (reference sequence).

The chain couples TRBV29-1 to TRBJ1-1; 9 nucleotides line up with TRBD1. The germline V gene encodes CDR1 SQVTM and CDR2 ANQGSEA. After removal of 4 bases from V and 8 bases from J, the junction contained 8 bases not matched to a gene. The CDR3 sequence is 13 residues long. CDR3 region: CSVVRDRVGEAFF. The CDR3 DNA is TGCAGCGTTGTCCGGGACAGGGTAGGGGAAGCTTTCTTT.

V and J are TRBV7-9 and TRBJ1-2; the match to TRBD1 covers 7 bases. The germline gives CDR1 SEHNR, CDR2 FQNEAQ (reference sequence). The CDR3 loop spans 14 amino acids. The V segment lost 5 bases and the J segment 4 bases; nucleotides outside the gene matches: 7. The CDR3 is CASSPFGQAYGYTF. The CDR3 nucleotides are TGTGCCAGCAGCCCCTTTGGACAGGCCTATGGCTACACCTTC.

The chain couples TRBV5-6 to TRBJ2-7; tentatively, D is TRBD2 (5 bases). The CDR3 contains 11 residues. Trimming took off 3 bases at V and 6 bases at J, with 7 bases between the two ends. Germline V gives CDR1 SGHDT, CDR2 YYEEEE. This CDR3 is CASSYGLEQYF. CDR3 DNA: TGTGCCAGCAGCTATGGACTCGAGCAGTACTTC. The full variable domain, with the rest looked up from reference TRBV5-6 and TRBJ2-7, is DAGVTQSPTHLIKTRGQQVTLRCSPKSGHDTVSWYQQALGQGPQFIFQYYEEEERQRGNFPDRFSGHQFPNYSSELNVNALLLGDSALYLCASSYGLEQYFGPGTRLTVT.

This sequence joins TRBV15 and TRBJ2-3, with 9 positions matching TRBD2. Losses at the gene ends were 7 bases for V and 2 bases for J; bases not matched to a gene: 7. Germline values: CDR1 LNHNV, CDR2 YYDKDF (reference sequence). This CDR3 is 15 amino acids long. CDR3 DNA: TGTGCCACCAACCCTAGCGGGAAACCCACAGATACGCAGTATTTT. Translation gives CATNPSGKPTDTQYF.

The chain joins TRBV6-5 to TRBJ1-1, with unresolved D. From germline, CDR1 is MNHEY and CDR2 SVGAGI. Trimming removed 8 bases from V and 0 bases from J, with 13 bases in between. This CDR3 is 14 amino acids long. The CDR3, as DNA: TGTGCCAGCCTAGGAGGGCGAATGAACACTGAAGCTTTCTTT. Amino acid sequence: CASLGGRMNTEAFF.

The chain couples TRBV7-2 to TRBJ2-7; 9 nucleotides match TRBD2. With 5 bases clipped from V and 3 bases from J, the junction kept 8 bases outside the gene matches. The germline V gene encodes CDR1 SGHTA and CDR2 FQGNSA. The CDR3 covers 15 residues. The CDR3 here is CASSKDGGRGYEQYF. The CDR3 DNA reads as TGTGCCAGCAGCAAAGACGGCGGGAGGGGCTACGAGCAGTACTTC. The full variable domain, with the rest looked up from reference TRBV7-2 and TRBJ2-7, is GAGVSQSPSNKVTEKGKDVELRCDPISGHTALYWYRQSLGQGLEFLIYFQGNSAPDKSGLPSDRFSAERTGGSVSTLTIQRTQQEDSAVYLCASSKDGGRGYEQYFGPGTRLTVT.

This clone was seen only once. V gene TRBV27 combines with J gene TRBJ2-1, with TRBD2 matching 8 bases. This CDR3 comprises 15 residues. Germline V gene sequence: CDR1 MNHEY, CDR2 SMNVEV (reference sequence). V shed 5 bases, J shed 2 bases, and the junction held 5 bases outside the gene matches. CDR3 DNA: TGTGCCAGCAGTCCCGTACTAGCGGCCTACAATGAGCAGTTCTTC. Residues: CASSPVLAAYNEQFF.

This sequence joins TRBV5-1 and TRBJ2-1; 7 bases match TRBD1. The germline V gene has CDR1 SGHRS and CDR2 YFSETQ. The ends lost 0 bases at V and 3 bases at J; junction bases unmatched: 3. The CDR3 is 15 residues long. The CDR3 DNA follows: TGCGCCAGCAGCTTGGCGGGACAGCACTACAATGAGCAGTTCTTC. It specifies CASSLAGQHYNEQFF.

V is TRBV18 and J is TRBJ2-7; the D gene is possibly TRBD2 (5 bases). V was trimmed by 2 bases and J by 4 bases, leaving 9 bases between them. The CDR3 loop spans 13 amino acids. CDR1 is KGHSH and CDR2 is LQKENI in the germline V gene. The CDR3 is CASSPVRGYEQYF. CDR3 coding DNA: TGTGCCAGCTCACCAGTCCGGGGATACGAGCAGTACTTC. Filled out from reference TRBV18 and TRBJ2-7, the complete variable domain reads NAGVMQNPRHLVRRRGQEARLRCSPMKGHSHVYWYRQLPEEGLKFMVYLQKENIIDESGMPKERFSAEFPKEGPSILRIQQVVRGDSAAYFCASSPVRGYEQYFGPGTRLTVT.

The rearrangement uses TRBV2 and TRBJ2-7; the match to TRBD2 covers 9 bases. After removal of 5 bases from V and 1 base from J, the junction contained 3 bases not matched to a gene. CDR1 and CDR2 (germline): SNHLY, FYNNEI. The CDR3 loop spans 14 amino acids. The CDR3 DNA sequence: TGTGCCAGCAGTATTGGACTAGCGTCCTACGAGCAGTACTTC. Translated: CASSIGLASYEQYF.

V gene TRBV6-4 combines with J gene TRBJ2-1; 9 bases fit TRBD1. V shed 5 bases, J shed 7 bases, and the junction held 9 bases outside the gene matches. There are 15 residues in the CDR3. Per the germline V gene, CDR1 is MRHNA and CDR2 is SNTAGT. In nucleotides, the CDR3 is TGTGCCAGCAGTACCACAGGGGGCGTTTTAAATGAGCAGTTCTTC. Amino acids: CASSTTGGVLNEQFF.

The chain carries TRBV6-5 and TRBJ2-1; 13 bases match TRBD2. The trim removed 5 bases at V and 7 bases at J, leaving 2 bases unmatched. The V gene's germline CDR1 is MNHEY and CDR2 SVGAGI. The CDR3 loop spans 14 amino acids. Here the CDR3 reads CASSRLAGGNEQFF. In DNA form, the CDR3 reads TGTGCCAGCAGTCGACTAGCGGGGGGTAATGAGCAGTTCTTC.

V is TRBV5-1 and J is TRBJ1-3; D unclear. The germline V gene encodes CDR1 SGHRS and CDR2 YFSETQ. V lost 2 bases, J lost 1 base, and 7 bases lay in between. The CDR3 has 14 amino acids. CDR3 sequence reads: CASSLTPSGNTIYF. CDR3 DNA sequence: TGCGCCAGCAGCTTAACACCTTCTGGAAACACCATATATTTT.